The clone carrying this T cell receptor (beta chain) was found a few times. Its target is unknown. These data are taken from a study of post-analysis software for immune sequencing data. This CDR3 comprises 13 residues. V was trimmed by 5 bases and J by 7 bases, leaving 12 bases between them. Unique molecular identifiers were built into the TCR beta cDNA libraries. TCRdb re-derived calls from the PCR reads in MiXCR, one entry per CDR3 protein. The table has 740,000 or so distinct CDR3 sequences, approximately 53% seen once; the top ten hold roughly 4.4%. Findings and caveats of the study: Four to six TRBV segments, including TRBV5-6, TRBV5-1 and TRBV20-1, were more frequent in patients than controls.

This clonotype was obtained from a girl aged 5 to 17 with multiple sclerosis. The V gene is TRBV12-3 or TRBV12-4, the J gene TRBJ2-1; D remains unclear. The sequencing input was blood. The CDR3 sequence is CASSPPIPNEQFF. As DNA, the CDR3 is TGTGCCAGCAGTCCCCCAATCCCGAATGAGCAGTTCTTC.